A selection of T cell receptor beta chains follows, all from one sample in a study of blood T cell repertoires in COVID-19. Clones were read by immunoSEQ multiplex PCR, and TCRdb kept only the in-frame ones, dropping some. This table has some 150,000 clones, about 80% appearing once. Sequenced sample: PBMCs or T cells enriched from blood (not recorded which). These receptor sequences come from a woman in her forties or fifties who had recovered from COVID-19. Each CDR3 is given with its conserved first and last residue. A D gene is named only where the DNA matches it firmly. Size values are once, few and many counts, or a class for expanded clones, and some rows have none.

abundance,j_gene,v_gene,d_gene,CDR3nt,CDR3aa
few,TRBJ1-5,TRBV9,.,TGTGCCAGCAGCGTATTGGGCGATCAGCCCCAGCATTTT,CASSVLGDQPQHF
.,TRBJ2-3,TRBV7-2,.,TGTGCCAGCAGCTCGGGGATTGAGCGCACAGATACGCAGTATTTT,CASSSGIERTDTQYF
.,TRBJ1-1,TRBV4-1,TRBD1,TGCGCCAGCAGCACCCGGACAGGGAGGGATTACACTGAAGCTTTCTTT,CASSTRTGRDYTEAFF
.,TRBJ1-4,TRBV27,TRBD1,TGTGCCAGCGGCAATAGGCAGGGGGCATCTAATGAAAAACTGTTTTTT,CASGNRQGASNEKLFF
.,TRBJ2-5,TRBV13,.,TGTGCCAGCAGCCCAGAAGAGACCCAGTACTTC,CASSPEETQYF
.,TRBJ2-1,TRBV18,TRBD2,TGTGCCAGCTCACCAGGAAGGGAGGGTCAGTTCTTC,CASSPGREGQFF
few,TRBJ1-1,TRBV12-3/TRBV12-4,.,TGTGCCAGCAGTTTCAACAGTGAAGCTTTCTTT,CASSFNSEAFF
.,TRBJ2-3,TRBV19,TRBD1,TGTGCCACCTGGACAGGGGGCAATCAGCCCCAGTATTTT,CATWTGGNQPQYF
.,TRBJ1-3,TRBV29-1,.,TGCAGCGTTGATCCCCTGGGGCAGGCTGGTGGAAACACCATATATTTT,CSVDPLGQAGGNTIYF
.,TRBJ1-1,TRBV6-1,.,TGTGCCAGCAGTGAGGAACCGGGATTCACTGAAGCTTTCTTT,CASSEEPGFTEAFF
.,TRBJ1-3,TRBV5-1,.,TGCGCCAGCAGCTTGGCGGGAGCTGGCTCTGGAAACACCATATATTTT,CASSLAGAGSGNTIYF
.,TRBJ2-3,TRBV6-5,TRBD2,TGTGCCAGCAGTACCGGACTAGCGGGAGCCGATACGCAGTATTTT,CASSTGLAGADTQYF
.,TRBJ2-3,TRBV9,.,TGTGCCAGCAGCGTAGAGCTGGGGCCAGATACGCAGTATTTT,CASSVELGPDTQYF
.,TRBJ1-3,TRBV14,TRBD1,TGTGCCAGCAGTCTCAGGGGGTCTGGAAACACCATATATTTT,CASSLRGSGNTIYF
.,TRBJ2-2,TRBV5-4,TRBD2,TGTGCCAGCAGCAAAGGACTAGCGTTTGACACCGGGGAGCTGTTTTTT,CASSKGLAFDTGELFF
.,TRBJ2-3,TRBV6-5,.,TGTGCCAGCAGCCGCCGCACGGGTACGCAGTATTTT,CASSRRTGTQYF
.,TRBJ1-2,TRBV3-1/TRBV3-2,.,TGTGCCAGCAGCCTTAGCAATGGCTACACCTTC,CASSLSNGYTF
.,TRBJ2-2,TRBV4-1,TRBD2,TGCGCCAGCAGCCAAGAAGCGCTAGCGGGAGGCACCGGGGAGCTGTTTTTT,CASSQEALAGGTGELFF
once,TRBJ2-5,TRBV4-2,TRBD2,TGTGCCAGCCAAGCGTTAGCGGGGGGAAAAGAGACCCAGTACTTC,CASQALAGGKETQYF
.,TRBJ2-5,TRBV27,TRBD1,TGTGCCAGCAGGACGACAGGGTCAGAGACCCAGTACTTC,CASRTTGSETQYF
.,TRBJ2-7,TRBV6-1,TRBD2,TGTGCCAGCAGTGCTCTGAGCTTCTACGGCGGGAGTGCGTCCGAGCAGTACTTC,CASSALSFYGGSASEQYF
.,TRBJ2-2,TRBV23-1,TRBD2,TGCGCCAGCAGTCTAAATCGGACTAGCGGGAGGGCGAACACCGGGGAGCTGTTTTTT,CASSLNRTSGRANTGELFF
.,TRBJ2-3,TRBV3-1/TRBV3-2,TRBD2,TGTGCCAGCAGCCAGTGGATGAGGAGCGGGAGGTTTAGCACAGATACGCAGTATTTT,CASSQWMRSGRFSTDTQYF
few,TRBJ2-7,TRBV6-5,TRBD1,TGTGCCAGCGGCTCCCCGGGACAGCCCTACGAGCAGTACTTC,CASGSPGQPYEQYF
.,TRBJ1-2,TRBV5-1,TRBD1,TGCGCCAGCAGCCGGGAACCGGGACAGCTTAACTATGGCTACACCTTC,CASSREPGQLNYGYTF
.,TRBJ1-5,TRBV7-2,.,TGTGCCAGCAGCTTAGTGAACAGCCGGCAGCCCCAGCATTTT,CASSLVNSRQPQHF
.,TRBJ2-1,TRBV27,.,TGTGCCAGCAGGAAGGGGGGGGCGGACAACTACAATGAGCAGTTCTTC,CASRKGGADNYNEQFF
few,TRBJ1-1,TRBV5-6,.,TGTGCCAGCAGCTCATGGTTGTGGGGGCGCGGCACTGAAGCTTTCTTT,CASSSWLWGRGTEAFF
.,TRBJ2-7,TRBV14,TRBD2,TGTGCCAGCAGTTTCAGCGGGACTAGCGGGAAGCAGTACTTC,CASSFSGTSGKQYF
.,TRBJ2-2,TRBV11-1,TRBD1,TGTGCCAGCAGCTTTCGGGACAGGGTTCGCGGGGAGCTGTTTTTT,CASSFRDRVRGELFF
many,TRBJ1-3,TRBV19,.,TGTGCCAGTAGTATCGTTAGAGTGGAGAGCTCTGGAAACACCATATATTTT,CASSIVRVESSGNTIYF
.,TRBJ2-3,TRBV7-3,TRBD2,TGTGCCAGCAGCGCAAACCAGCGGGGTACGCAGTATTTT,CASSANQRGTQYF
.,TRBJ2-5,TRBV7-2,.,TGTGCCAGCAGCCCCAGAGGACCCAAGGGGGAGACCCAGTACTTC,CASSPRGPKGETQYF
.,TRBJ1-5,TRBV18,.,TGTGCCAGCTCACCACGGTCACAGGGAACTTTCACTCAGCCCCAGCATTTT,CASSPRSQGTFTQPQHF